This T cell receptor beta chain was sequenced during a study of shared clonotypes between healthy human individuals. All the donors were Caucasian adults who lived in Nashville, Tennessee. CDR3 length: 14 amino acids. V lost 4 bases and J 3 bases, leaving 14 bases between the germline ends. Germline V CDR1 and CDR2: SGHRS, YFSETQ. TCRdb's copy holds only in-frame clones and misses some; the assay was immunoSEQ multiplex PCR. The data contain 450,000 to 500,000 clones, 79% of them singletons. Sequenced input: PBMCs. This chain joins TRBV5-1 and TRBJ2-7; no definite D call. This TCR derives from a woman aged 40 to 55 in good health. Some clones in this sample may be carry-over from other donors' samples. CDR3: CASSNSGRHYEQYF. The CDR3 DNA sequence: TGCGCCAGCAGCAACTCGGGTCGGCACTACGAGCAGTACTTC.